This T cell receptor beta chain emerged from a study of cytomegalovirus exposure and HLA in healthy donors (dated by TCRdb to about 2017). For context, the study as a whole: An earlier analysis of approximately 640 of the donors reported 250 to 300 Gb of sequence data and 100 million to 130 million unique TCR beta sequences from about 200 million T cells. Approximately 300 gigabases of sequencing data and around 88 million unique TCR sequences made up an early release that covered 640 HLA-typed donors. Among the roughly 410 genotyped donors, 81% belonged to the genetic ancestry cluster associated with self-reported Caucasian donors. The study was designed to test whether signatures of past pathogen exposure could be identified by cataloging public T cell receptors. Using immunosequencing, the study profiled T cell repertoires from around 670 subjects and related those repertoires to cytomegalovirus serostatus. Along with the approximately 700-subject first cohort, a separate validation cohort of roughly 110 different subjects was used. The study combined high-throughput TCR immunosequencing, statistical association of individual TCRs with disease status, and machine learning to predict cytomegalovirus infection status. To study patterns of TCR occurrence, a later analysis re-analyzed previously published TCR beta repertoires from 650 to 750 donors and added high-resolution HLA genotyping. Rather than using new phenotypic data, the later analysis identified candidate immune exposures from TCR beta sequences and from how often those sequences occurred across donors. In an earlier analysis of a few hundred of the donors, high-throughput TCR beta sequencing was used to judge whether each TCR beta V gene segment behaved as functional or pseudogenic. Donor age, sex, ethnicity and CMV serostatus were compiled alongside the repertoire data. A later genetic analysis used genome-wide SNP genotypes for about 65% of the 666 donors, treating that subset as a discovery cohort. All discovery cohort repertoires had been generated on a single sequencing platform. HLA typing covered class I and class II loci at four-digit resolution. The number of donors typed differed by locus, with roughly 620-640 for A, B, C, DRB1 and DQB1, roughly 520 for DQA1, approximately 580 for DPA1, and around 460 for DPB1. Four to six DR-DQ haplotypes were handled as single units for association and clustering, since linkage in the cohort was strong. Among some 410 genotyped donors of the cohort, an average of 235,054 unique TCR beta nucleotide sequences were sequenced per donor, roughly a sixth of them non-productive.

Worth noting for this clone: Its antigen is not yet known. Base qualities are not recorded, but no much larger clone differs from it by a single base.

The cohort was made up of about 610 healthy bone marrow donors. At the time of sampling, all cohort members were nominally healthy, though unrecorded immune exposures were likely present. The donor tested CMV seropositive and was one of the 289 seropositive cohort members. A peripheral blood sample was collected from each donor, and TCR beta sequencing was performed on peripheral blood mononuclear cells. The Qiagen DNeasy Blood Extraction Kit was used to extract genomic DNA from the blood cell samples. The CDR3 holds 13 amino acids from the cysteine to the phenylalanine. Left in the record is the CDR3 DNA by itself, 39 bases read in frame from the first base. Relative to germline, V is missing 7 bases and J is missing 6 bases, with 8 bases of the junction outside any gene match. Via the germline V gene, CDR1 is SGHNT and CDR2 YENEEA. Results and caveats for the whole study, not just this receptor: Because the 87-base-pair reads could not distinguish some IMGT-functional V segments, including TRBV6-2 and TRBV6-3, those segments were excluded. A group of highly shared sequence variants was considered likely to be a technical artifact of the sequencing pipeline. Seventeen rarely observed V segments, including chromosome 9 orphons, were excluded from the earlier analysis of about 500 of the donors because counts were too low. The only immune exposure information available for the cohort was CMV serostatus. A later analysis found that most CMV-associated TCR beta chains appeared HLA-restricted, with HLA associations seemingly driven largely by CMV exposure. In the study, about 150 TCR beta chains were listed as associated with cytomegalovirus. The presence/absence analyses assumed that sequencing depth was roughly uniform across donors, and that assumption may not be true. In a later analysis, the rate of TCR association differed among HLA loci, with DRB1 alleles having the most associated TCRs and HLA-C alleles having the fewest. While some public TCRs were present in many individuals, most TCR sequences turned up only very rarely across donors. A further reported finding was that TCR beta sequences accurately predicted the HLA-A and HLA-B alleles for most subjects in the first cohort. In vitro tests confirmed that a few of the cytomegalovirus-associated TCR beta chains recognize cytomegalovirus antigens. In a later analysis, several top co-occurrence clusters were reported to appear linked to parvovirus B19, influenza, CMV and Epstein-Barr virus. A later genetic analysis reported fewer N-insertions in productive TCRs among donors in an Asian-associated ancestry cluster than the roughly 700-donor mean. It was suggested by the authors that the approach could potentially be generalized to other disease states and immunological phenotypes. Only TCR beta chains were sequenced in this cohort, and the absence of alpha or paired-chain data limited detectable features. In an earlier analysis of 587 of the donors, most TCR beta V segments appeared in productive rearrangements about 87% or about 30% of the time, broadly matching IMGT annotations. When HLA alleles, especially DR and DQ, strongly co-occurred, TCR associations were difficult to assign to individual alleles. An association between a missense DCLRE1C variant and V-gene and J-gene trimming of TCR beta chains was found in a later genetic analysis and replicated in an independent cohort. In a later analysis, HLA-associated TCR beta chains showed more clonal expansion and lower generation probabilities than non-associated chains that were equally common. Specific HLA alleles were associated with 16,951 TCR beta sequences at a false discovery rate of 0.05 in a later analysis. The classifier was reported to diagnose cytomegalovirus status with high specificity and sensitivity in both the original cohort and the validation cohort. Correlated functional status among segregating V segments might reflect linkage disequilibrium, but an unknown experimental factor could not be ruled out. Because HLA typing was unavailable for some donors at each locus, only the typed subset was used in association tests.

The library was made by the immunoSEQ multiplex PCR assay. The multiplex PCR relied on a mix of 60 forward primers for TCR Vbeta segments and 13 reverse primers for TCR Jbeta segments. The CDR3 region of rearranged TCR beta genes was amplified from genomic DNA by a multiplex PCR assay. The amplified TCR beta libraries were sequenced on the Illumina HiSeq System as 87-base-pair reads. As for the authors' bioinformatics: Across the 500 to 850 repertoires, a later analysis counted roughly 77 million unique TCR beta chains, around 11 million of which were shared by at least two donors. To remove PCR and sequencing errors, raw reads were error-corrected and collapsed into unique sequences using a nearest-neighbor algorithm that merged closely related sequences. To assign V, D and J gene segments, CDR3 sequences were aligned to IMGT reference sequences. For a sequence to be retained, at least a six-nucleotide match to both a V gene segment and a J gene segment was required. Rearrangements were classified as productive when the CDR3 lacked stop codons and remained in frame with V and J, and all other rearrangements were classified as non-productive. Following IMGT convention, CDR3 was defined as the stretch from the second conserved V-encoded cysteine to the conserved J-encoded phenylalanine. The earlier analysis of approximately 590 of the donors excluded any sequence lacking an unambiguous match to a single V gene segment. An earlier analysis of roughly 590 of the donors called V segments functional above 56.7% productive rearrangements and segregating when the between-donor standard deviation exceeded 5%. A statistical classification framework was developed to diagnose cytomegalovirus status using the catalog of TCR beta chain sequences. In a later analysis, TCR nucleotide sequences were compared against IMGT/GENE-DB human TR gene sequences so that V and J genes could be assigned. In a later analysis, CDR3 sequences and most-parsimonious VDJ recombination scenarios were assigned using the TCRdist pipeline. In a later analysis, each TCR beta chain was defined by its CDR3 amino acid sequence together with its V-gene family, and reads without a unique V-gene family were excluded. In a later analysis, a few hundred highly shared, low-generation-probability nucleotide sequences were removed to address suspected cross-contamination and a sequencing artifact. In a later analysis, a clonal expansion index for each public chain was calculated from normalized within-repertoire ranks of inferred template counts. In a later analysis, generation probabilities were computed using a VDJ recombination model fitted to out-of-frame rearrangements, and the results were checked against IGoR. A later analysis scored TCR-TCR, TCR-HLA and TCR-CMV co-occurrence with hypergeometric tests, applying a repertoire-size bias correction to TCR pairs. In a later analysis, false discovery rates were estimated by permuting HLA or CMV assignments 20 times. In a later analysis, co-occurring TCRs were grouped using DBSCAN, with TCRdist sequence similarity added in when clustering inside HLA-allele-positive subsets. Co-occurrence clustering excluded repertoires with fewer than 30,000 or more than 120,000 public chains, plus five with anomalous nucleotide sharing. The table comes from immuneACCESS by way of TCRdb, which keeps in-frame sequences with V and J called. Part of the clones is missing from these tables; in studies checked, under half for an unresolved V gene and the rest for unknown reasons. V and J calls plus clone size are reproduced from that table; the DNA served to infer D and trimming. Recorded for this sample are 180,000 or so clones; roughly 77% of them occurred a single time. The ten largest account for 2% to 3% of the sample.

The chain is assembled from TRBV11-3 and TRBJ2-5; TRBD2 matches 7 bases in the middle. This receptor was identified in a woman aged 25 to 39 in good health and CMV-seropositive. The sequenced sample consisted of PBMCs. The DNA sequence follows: TGTGCCAGCACCGAAGGGGAGGGAAAGACCCAGTACTTC. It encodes CASTEGEGKTQYF.